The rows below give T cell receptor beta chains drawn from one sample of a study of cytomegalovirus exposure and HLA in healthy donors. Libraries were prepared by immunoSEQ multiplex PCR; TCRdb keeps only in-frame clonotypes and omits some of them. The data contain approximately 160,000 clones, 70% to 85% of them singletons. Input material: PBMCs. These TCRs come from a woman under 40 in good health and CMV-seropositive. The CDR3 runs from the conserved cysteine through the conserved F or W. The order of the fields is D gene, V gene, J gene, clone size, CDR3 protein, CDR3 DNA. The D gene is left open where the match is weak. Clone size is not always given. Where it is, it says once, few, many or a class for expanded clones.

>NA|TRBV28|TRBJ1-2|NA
CASSKVSSYGYTF
TGTGCCAGCAGTAAAGTTTCCAGCTATGGCTACACCTTC
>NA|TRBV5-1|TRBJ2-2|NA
CASSTAANTGELFF
TGCGCCAGCAGTACAGCGGCGAACACCGGGGAGCTGTTTTTT
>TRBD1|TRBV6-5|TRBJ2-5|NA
CASSTGQGWATQYF
TGTGCCAGCAGTACAGGACAGGGGTGGGCGACCCAGTACTTC
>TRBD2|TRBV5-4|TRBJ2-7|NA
CASSTETSWPYEQYF
TGTGCCAGCAGCACCGAGACTAGCTGGCCATACGAGCAGTACTTC
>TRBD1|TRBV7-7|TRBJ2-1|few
CASSPLGQEYNEQFF
TGTGCCAGCAGCCCCCTTGGACAGGAATACAATGAGCAGTTCTTC
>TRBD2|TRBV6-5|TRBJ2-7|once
CASNGGRAAYEQYF
TGTGCCAGCAATGGCGGGAGGGCCGCCTACGAGCAGTACTTC
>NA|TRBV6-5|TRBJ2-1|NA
CASRAPLSHEQFF
TGTGCCAGCAGGGCCCCCCTTTCCCATGAGCAGTTCTTC
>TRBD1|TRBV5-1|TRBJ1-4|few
CASSLGQGSNEKLFF
TGCGCCAGCAGCTTGGGACAGGGCTCTAATGAAAAACTGTTTTTT
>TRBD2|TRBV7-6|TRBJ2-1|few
CASSLPATSGSYNEQFF
TGTGCCAGCAGCTTACCTGCCACTAGCGGGTCCTACAATGAGCAGTTCTTC
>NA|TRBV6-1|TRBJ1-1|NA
CASIGGNQNTEAFF
TGTGCCAGCATAGGAGGAAACCAGAACACTGAAGCTTTCTTT
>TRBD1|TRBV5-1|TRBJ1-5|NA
CASSSTDIDRGNQPQHF
TGCGCCAGCAGCTCAACTGACATCGACAGGGGTAATCAGCCCCAGCATTTT
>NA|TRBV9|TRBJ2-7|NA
CASSATLEDGQYF
TGTGCCAGCAGCGCGACGCTGGAGGACGGGCAGTACTTC
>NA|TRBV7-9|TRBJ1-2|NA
CASSEVGGSTSPF
TGTGCCAGCAGTGAAGTAGGGGGTTCGACCAGCCCCTTC
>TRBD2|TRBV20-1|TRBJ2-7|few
CSGAGGIEQYF
TGCAGTGGGGCGGGAGGGATTGAGCAGTACTTC
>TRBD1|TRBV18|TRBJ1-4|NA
CASSLGQDNEKLFF
TGTGCCAGCTCCCTGGGACAGGATAATGAAAAACTGTTTTTT
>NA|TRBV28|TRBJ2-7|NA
CASNLRGHFVSLEQYF
TGTGCCAGCAACCTTCGAGGACATTTCGTATCATTGGAGCAGTACTTC
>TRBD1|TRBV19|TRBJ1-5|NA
CASSNQGGNQPQHF
TGTGCCAGTAGTAATCAGGGGGGCAATCAGCCCCAGCATTTT
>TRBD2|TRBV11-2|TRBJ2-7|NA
CASSLRGSTSYEQYF
TGTGCCAGCAGCTTACGCGGGAGCACCTCCTACGAGCAGTACTTC
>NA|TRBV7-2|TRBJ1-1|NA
CASSFGANTEAFF
TGTGCCAGCAGCTTTGGGGCAAATACTGAAGCTTTCTTT
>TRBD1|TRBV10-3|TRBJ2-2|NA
CAITRTGNTGELFF
TGTGCCATCACCAGGACAGGGAACACCGGGGAGCTGTTTTTT
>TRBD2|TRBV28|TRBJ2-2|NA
CASSRTSGRAGELFF
TGTGCCAGCAGCCGTACTAGCGGGAGGGCCGGGGAGCTGTTTTTT
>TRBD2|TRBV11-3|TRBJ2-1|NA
CASSIAGLGGVEQFF
TGTGCCAGCAGCATAGCGGGACTAGGTGGCGTTGAGCAGTTCTTC
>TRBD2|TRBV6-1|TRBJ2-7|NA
CASSPSGRASYEQYF
TGTGCCAGCAGTCCTAGCGGGAGGGCCTCCTACGAGCAGTACTTC
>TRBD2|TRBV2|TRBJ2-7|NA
CASSRGTSGAYEQYF
TGTGCCAGCAGTAGGGGGACTAGCGGGGCCTACGAGCAGTACTTC
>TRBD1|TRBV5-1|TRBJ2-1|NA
CASSLGQGNEQFF
TGCGCCAGCAGCCTCGGACAGGGCAATGAGCAGTTCTTC
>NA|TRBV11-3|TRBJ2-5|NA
CASSLSVQETQYF
TGTGCCAGCAGCTTATCCGTTCAAGAGACCCAGTACTTC
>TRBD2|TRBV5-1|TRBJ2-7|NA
CASSPRTSGTYEQYF
TGCGCCAGCAGCCCCCGGACTAGCGGCACCTACGAGCAGTACTTC
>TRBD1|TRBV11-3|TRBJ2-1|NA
CASSLDGQGAIFFYNEQFF
TGTGCCAGCAGCTTAGATGGACAGGGGGCAATATTTTTCTACAATGAGCAGTTCTTC
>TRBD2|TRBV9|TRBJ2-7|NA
CASSARGGTSGSYEQYF
TGTGCCAGCAGCGCCAGAGGGGGGACTAGCGGGTCCTACGAGCAGTACTTC
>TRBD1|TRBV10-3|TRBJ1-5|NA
CACIVDRVGFRPGQPQHF
TGTGCCTGCATTGTTGACAGGGTTGGCTTCAGACCTGGTCAGCCCCAGCATTTT
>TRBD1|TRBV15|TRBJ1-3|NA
CATSKPTSGGYGNTIYF
TGTGCCACCAGCAAACCTACTTCAGGGGGTTATGGAAACACCATATATTTT
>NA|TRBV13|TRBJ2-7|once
CASSRVSYEQYF
TGTGCCAGCAGCCGGGTCTCCTACGAGCAGTACTTC
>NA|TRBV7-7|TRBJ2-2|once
CASSLAGLGELFF
TGTGCCAGCAGCTTAGCGGGACTCGGGGAGCTGTTTTTT
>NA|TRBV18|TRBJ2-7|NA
CASSREGGSREQYF
TGTGCCAGCTCTCGGGAAGGCGGGTCGAGAGAGCAGTACTTC
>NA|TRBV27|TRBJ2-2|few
CASSLAGSGTGELFF
TGTGCCAGCAGTTTAGCAGGGTCGGGCACCGGGGAGCTGTTTTTT
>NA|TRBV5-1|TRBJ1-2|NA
CASSTGEYGYTF
TGCGCCAGCAGCACCGGGGAGTATGGCTACACCTTC
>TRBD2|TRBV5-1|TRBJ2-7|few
CASPGEGAYEQYF
TGCGCCAGCCCTGGGGAGGGTGCCTACGAGCAGTACTTC